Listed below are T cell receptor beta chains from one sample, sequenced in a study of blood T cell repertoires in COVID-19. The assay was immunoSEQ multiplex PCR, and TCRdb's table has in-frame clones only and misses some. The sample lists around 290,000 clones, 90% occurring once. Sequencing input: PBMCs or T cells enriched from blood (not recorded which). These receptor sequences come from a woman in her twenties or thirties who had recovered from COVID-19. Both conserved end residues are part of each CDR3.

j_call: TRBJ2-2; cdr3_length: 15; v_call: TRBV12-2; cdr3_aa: CASRLPVLHTGELFF
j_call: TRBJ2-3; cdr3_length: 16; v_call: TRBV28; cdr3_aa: CASSLSGPRGTDTQYF
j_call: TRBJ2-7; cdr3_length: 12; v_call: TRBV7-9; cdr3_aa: CASSYEGYEQYF
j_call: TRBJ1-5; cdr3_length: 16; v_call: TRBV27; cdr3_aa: CASSLGFGISNQPQHF
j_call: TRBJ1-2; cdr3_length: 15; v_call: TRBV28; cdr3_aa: CASSLAPQPHYGYTF
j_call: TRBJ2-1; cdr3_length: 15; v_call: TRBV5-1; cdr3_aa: CASSLFPSGNNEQFF
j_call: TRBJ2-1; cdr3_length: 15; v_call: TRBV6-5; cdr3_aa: CASRLQGAGSNEQFF
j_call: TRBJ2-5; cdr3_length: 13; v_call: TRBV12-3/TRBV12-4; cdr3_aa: CASRARMQETQYF
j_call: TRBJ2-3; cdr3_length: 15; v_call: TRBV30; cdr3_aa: CAWSVQIPNTDTQYF
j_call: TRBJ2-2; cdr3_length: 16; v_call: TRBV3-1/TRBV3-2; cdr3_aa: CASSPQGLAVGGELFF
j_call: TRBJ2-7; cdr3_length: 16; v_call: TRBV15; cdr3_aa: CATSPPLQNLYYEQYF
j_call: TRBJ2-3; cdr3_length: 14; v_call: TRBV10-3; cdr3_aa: CAIRRTSGGDTQYF
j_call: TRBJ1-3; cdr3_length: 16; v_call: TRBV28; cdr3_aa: CASSFGQGISGNTIYF
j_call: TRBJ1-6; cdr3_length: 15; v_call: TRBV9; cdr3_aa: CASNPTDSYNSPLHF
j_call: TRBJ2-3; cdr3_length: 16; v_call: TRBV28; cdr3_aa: CASSPPGGGLADTQYF
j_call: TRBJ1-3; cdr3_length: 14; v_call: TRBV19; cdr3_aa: CASKGLPSGNTIYF
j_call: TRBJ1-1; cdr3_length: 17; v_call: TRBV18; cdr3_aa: CASSLWTGQTGGTEAFF
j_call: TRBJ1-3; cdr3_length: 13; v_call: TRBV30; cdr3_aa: CACRQGAGNTIYF
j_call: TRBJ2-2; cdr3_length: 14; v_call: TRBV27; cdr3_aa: CASLGTGVGGELFF
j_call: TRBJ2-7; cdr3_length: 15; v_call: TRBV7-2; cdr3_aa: CASSLSGTSGYEQYF
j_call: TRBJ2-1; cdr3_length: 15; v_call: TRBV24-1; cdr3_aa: CATSGALGSRPQQFF
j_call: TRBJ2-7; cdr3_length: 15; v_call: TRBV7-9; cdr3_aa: CASSLGDRVSYEQYF
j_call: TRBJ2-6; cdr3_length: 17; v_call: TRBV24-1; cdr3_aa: CATSDPDRDSGANVLTF
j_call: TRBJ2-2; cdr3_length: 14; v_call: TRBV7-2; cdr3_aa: CASSLATRTGELFF
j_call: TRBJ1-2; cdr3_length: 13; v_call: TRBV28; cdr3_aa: CASAVPPASGYTF
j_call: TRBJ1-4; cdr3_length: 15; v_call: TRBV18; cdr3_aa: CASSGGTTTNEKLFF
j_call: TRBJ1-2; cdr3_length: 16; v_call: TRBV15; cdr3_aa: CATSGQDSFSFYGYTF
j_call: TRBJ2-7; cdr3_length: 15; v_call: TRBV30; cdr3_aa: CAWKSKGANTYEQYF
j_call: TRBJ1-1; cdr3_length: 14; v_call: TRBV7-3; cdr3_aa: CASSLNRLNTEAFF
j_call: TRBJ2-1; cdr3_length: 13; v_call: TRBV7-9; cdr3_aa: CASSQVPYNEQFF
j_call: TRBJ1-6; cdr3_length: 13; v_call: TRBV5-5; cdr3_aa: CASSLTDNSPLHF
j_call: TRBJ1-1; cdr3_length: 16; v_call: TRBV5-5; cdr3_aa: CASSLAGTGWGTEAFF
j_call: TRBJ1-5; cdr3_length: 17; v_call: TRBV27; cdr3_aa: CASRPHRVGGGNQPQHF
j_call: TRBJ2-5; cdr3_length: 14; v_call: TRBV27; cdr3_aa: CASKASGTQETQYF
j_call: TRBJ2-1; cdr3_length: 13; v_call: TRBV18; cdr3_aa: CASSPGAGNEQFF
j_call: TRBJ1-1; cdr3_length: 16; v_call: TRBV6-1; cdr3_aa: CASSVGTGGPNTEAFF
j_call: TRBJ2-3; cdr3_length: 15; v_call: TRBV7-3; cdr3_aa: CASSLAGGSTDTQYF
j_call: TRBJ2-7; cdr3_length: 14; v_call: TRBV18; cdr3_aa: CASSLRDSPYEQYF
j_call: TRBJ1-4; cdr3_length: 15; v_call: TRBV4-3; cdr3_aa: CASSQGDRGTEKLFF
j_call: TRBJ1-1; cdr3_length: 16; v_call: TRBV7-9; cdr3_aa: CASRDGTGGFSTEAFF
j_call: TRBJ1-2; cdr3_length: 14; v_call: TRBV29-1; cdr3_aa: CSVHTGGFSFGYTF
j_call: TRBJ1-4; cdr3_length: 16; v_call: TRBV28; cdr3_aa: CASSTPTGTYNEKLFF
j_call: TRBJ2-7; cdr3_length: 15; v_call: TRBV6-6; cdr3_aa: CASSYGQGPYYEQYF
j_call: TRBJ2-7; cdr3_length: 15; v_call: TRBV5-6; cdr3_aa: CASRNLAGGFYEQYF
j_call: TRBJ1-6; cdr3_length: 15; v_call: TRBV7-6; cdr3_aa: CASSLERGGNSPLHF
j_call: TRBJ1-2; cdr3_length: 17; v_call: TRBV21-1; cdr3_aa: CASSNGTIDREEYGYTF
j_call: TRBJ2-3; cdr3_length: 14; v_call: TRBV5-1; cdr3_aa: CASSLGLTGDTQYF
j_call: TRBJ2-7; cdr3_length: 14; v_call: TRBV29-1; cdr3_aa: CSVADRTGDYEQYF
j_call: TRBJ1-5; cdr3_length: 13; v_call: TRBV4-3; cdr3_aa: CASSQGLNQPQHF
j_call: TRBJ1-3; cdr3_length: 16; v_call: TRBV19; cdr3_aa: CASSIGLLSSGNTIYF
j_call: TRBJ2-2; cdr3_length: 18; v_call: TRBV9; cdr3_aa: CASSVFGTSGKDNGELFF
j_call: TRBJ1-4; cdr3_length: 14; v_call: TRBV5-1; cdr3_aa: CASSLWDREEKLFF
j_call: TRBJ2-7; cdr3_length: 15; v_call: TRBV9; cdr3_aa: CASSVEAGLVWEQYF
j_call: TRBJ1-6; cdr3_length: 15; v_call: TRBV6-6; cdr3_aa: CASRAPGQGDSPLHF